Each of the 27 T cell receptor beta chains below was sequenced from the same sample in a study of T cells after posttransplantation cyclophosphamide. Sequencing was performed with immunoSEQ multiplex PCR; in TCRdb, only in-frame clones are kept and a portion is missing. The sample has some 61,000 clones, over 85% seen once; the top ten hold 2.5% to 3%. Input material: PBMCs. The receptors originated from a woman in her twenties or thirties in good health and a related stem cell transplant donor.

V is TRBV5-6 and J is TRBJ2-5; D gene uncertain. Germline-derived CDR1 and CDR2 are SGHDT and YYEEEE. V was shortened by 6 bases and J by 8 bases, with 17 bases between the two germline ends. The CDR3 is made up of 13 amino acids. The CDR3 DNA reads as TGTGCCAGCAACCTCGGGCCAGTTGGAACCCAGTACTTC. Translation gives CASNLGPVGTQYF.

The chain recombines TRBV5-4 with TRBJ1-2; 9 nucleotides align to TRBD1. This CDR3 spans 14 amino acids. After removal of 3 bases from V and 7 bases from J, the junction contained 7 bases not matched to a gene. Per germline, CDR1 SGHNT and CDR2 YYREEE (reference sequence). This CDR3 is CASSSKQGAVGYTF. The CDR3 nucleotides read TGTGCCAGCAGCTCGAAACAGGGGGCGGTTGGCTACACCTTC. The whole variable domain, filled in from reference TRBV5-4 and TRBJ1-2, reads ETGVTQSPTHLIKTRGQQVTLRCSSQSGHNTVSWYQQALGQGPQFIFQYYREEENGRGNFPPRFSGLQFPNYSSELNVNALELDDSALYLCASSSKQGAVGYTFGSGTRLTVV.

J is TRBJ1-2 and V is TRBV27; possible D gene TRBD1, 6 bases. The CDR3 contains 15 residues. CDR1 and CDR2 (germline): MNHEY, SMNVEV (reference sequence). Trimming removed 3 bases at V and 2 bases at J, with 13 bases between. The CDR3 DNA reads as TGTGCCAGCAGTTTCTTACGACAGGAAAACTATGGCTACACCTTC. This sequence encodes CASSFLRQENYGYTF.

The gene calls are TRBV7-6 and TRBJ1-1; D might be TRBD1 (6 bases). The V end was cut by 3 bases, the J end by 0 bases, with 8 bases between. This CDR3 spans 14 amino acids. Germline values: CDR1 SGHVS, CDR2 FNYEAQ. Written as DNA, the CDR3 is TGTGCCAGCAGCTTGGGGGACATGAACACTGAAGCTTTCTTT. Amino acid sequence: CASSLGDMNTEAFF.

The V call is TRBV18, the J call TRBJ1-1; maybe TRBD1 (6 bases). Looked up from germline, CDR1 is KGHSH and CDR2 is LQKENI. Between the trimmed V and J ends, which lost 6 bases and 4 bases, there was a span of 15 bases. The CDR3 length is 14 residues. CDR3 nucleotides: TGTGCCAGCTCCCCCGGCAGGGGAAGCACTGAAGCTTTCTTT. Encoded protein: CASSPGRGSTEAFF.

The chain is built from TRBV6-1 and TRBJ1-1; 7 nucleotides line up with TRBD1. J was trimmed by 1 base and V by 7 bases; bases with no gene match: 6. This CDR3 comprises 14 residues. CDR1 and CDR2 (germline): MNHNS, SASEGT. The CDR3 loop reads CASIIGGGNTEAFF. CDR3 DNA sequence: TGTGCCAGCATTATAGGGGGCGGGAACACTGAAGCTTTCTTT.

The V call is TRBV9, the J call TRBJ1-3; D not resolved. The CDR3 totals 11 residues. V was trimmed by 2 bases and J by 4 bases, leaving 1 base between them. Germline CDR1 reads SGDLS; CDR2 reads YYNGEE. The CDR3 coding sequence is TGTGCCAGCAGCGTCGGAAACACCATATATTTT. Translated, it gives CASSVGNTIYF.

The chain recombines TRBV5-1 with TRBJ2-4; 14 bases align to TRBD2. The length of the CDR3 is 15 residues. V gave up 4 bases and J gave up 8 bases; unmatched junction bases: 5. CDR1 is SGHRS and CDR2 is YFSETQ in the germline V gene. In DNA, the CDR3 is TGCGCCAGCAGCACCGGACTAGCGGGGGGCGACATTCAGTACTTC. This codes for CASSTGLAGGDIQYF.

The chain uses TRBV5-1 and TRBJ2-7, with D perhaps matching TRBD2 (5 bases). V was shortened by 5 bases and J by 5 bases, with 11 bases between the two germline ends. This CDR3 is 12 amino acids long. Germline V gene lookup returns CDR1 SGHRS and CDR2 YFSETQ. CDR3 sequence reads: CASSPGVDEQYF. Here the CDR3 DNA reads TGCGCCAGCAGTCCCGGGGTTGACGAGCAGTACTTC.

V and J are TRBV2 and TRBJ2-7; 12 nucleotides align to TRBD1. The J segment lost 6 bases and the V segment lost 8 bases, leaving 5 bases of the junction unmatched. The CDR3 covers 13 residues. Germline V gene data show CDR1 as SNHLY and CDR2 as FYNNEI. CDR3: CASVGTGGAEQYF. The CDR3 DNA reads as TGTGCCAGCGTAGGGACAGGGGGCGCCGAGCAGTACTTC.

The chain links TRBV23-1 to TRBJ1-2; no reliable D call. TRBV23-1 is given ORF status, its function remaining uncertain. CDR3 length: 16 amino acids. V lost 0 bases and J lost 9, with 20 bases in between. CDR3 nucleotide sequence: TGCGCCAGCAGTCAATCGAGGTCGGGGTCTCATACTCGCTACACCTTC. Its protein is CASSQSRSGSHTRYTF.

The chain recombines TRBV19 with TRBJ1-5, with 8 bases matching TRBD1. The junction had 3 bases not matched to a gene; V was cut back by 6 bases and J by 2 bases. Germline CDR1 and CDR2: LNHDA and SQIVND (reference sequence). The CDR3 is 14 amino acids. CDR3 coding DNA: TGTGCCAGTAGAGGACAGGGTCGCAATCAGCCCCAGCATTTT. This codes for CASRGQGRNQPQHF.

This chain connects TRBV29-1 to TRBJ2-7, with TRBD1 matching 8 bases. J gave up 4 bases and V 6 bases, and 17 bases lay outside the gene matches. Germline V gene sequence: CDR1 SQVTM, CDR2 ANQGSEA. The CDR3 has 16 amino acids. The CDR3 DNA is TGCAGCGTAGCCCGCCGAATGCAGGGGGCATCGTACGAGCAGTACTTC. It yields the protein CSVARRMQGASYEQYF.

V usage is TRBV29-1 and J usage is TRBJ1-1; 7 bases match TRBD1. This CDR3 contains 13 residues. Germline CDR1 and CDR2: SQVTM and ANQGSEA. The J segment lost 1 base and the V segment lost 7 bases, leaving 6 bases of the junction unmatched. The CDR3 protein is CSGDTGENTEAFF. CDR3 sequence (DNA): TGCAGCGGGGACACAGGGGAGAACACTGAAGCTTTCTTT.

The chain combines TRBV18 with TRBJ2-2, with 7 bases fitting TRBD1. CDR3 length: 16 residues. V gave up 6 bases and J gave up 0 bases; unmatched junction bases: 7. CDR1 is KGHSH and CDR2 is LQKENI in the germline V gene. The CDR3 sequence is CASSREGGANTGELFF. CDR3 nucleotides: TGTGCCAGCTCGAGAGAAGGGGGCGCGAACACCGGGGAGCTGTTTTTT.

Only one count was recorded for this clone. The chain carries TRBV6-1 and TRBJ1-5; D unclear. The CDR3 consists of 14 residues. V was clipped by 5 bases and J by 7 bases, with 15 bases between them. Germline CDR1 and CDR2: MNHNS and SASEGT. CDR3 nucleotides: TGTGCCAGCAGTAAAAACCTTCTTCGACAGCCCCAGCATTTT. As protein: CASSKNLLRQPQHF.

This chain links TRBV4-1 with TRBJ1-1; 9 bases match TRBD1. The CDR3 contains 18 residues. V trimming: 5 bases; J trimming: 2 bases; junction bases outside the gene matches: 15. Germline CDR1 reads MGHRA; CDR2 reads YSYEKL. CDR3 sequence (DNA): TGCGCCAGCAGCGAAAGACGAGCGGGACAGGGTCGTAACACTGAAGCTTTCTTT. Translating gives CASSERRAGQGRNTEAFF.

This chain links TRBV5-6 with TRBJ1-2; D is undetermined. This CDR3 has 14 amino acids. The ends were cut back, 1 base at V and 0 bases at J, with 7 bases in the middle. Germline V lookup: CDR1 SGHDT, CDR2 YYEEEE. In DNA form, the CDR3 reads TGTGCCAGCAGCTTGCCAGAATCTAACTATGGCTACACCTTC. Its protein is CASSLPESNYGYTF.

Here the CDR3 reads CASSLGVQSGARSTDTQYF. The CDR3 nucleotides read TGCGCCAGCAGCTTGGGGGTCCAAAGCGGGGCTAGAAGCACAGATACGCAGTATTTT. The chain links TRBV5-1 to TRBJ2-3, with 7 bases fitting TRBD2. Germline values: CDR1 SGHRS, CDR2 YFSETQ. This CDR3 is 19 amino acids long. The V and J ends lost 0 bases and 0 bases, in that order; junction bases with no gene match: 13.

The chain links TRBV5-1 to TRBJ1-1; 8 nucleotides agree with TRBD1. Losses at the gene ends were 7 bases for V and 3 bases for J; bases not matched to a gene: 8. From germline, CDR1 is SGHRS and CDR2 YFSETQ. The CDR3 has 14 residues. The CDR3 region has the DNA TGCGCCAGCTGTGGGACAGGTACTTACACTGAAGCTTTCTTT. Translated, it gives CASCGTGTYTEAFF.

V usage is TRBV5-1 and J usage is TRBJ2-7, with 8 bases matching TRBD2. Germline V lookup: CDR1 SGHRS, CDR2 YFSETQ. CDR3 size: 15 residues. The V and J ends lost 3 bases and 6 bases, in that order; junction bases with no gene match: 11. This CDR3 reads CASSSLSGTGAEQYF. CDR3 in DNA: TGCGCCAGCAGCTCCCTTAGCGGGACGGGGGCCGAGCAGTACTTC.

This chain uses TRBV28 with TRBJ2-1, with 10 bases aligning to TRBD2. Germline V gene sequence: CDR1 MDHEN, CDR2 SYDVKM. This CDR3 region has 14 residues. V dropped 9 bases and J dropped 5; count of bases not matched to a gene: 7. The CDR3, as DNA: TGTGCCAGTGAAAGCGGGGGGGCGAACAATGAGCAGTTCTTC. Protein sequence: CASESGGANNEQFF.

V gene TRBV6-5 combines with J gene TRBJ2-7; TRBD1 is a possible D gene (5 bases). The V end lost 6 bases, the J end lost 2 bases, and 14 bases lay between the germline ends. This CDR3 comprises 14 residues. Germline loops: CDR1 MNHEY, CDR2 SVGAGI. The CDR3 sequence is CASSHRYGAYEQYF. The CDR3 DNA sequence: TGTGCCAGCAGCCACAGGTATGGGGCCTACGAGCAGTACTTC.

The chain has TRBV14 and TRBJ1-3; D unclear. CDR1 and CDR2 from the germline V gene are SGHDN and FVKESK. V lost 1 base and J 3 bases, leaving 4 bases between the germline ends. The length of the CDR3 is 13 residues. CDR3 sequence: CASSQVGGNTIYF. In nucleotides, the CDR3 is TGTGCCAGCAGCCAAGTCGGTGGAAACACCATATATTTT.

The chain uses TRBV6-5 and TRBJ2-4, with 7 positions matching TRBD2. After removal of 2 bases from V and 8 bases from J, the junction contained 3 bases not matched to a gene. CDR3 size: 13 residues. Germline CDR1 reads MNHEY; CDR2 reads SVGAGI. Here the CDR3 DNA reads TGTGCCAGCAGTTACGGACTAGAAGACATTCAGTACTTC. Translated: CASSYGLEDIQYF.

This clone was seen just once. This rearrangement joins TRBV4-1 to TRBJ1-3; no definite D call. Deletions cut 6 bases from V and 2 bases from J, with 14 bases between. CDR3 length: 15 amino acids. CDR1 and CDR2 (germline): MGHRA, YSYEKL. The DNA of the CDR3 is TGCGCCAGCAGACAACCTACAAAGGCTGGAAACACCATATATTTT. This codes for CASRQPTKAGNTIYF.

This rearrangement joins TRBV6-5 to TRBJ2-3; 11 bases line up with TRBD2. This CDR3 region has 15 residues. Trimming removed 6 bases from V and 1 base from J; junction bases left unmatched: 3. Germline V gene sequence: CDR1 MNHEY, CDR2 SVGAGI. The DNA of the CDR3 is TGTGCCAGCAGGCCGGGACTAGCGGGCACAGATACGCAGTATTTT. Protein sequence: CASRPGLAGTDTQYF.